These 30 T cell receptor beta chains came from one sample sequenced in a study of OX40 agonist ivuxolimab in advanced cancers. Clones were sequenced by immunoSEQ multiplex PCR, and TCRdb holds only the in-frame ones, with some missing. Counted here are 35,000 to 45,000 clones, around three quarters occurring once; the ten biggest clones make up around a sixth. The starting material was CD4+ or CD8+ T cells sorted from blood, obtained in a trial of the OX40 agonist ivuxolimab. These TCRs come from an adult with an advanced solid tumor such as melanoma, head and neck, liver or kidney cancer.

The V gene is TRBV10-2, the J gene TRBJ2-7; 10 positions agree with TRBD1. With 0 bases clipped from V and 3 bases from J, the junction kept 5 bases outside the gene matches. Germline CDR1 is WSHSY and CDR2 is SAAADI. This CDR3 has 16 amino acids. CDR3 region: CASSESVGQGVYEQYF. CDR3 nucleotides: TGCGCCAGCAGTGAGTCGGTAGGACAGGGGGTCTACGAGCAGTACTTC.

This clone has a handful of counts. The CDR3 DNA sequence: TGTGCCAGCAGTATACTTTTGAGCTCCTACAATGAGCAGTTCTTC. Its protein product is CASSILLSSYNEQFF. The rearrangement links TRBV27 to TRBJ2-1; D unclear. This CDR3 has 15 residues. Germline CDR1 is MNHEY and CDR2 is SMNVEV (reference sequence). The ends were cut back, 5 bases at V and 0 bases at J, with 11 bases in the middle.

In this sample, this clone turned up a few times. J is TRBJ2-5 and V is TRBV6-1; TRBD1 aligns across 7 bases. V was pared by 4 bases and J by 5 bases, with 4 bases of the junction left unmatched. CDR1 and CDR2 (germline): MNHNS, SASEGT. The CDR3 is 13 amino acids. CDR3 amino acids: CASSAGQAETQYF. CDR3 nucleotide sequence: TGTGCCAGCAGTGCAGGACAGGCGGAGACCCAGTACTTC.

This sequence joins TRBV29-1 and TRBJ2-5; D not resolved. Germline V gene data show CDR1 as SQVTM and CDR2 as ANQGSEA. Trimming took off 6 bases at V and 2 bases at J, with 19 bases between the two ends. This CDR3 is 15 amino acids long. CDR3 coding DNA: TGCAGCGTCGAGGTGATCGAACACCCGCAAGAGACCCAGTACTTC. Translated, it gives CSVEVIEHPQETQYF.

V gene TRBV12-5 combines with J gene TRBJ1-6; unclear D gene. Trimming removed 6 bases at V and 7 bases at J, with 19 bases between. The germline CDR1 and CDR2 sequences are LGHNT and FRNRAP. CDR3 length: 16 amino acids. The CDR3 DNA follows: TGTGCTAGTGGCCGAACCGACCCTTGGGGAAATTCACCCCTCCACTTT. Its translation is CASGRTDPWGNSPLHF.

A note on this clone: A junction end diverges from the germline sequence, so it may reflect a read error. The gene calls are TRBV27 and TRBJ1-2; 7 bases are a match to TRBD1. Looked up from germline, CDR1 is MNHEY and CDR2 is SMNVEV (reference sequence). The CDR3 runs 14 residues. This CDR3 reads CASSFRGWGYDYTF. CDR3 in DNA: TGTGCCAGCAGTTTCAGGGGGTGGGGCTATGACTACACCTTC.

In DNA form, the CDR3 reads TGCGCCAGCAGTGAATCAGGGGGGCCTTACAATGAGCAGTTCTTC. It encodes CASSESGGPYNEQFF. This chain joins TRBV10-2 and TRBJ2-1, with D perhaps matching TRBD1 (7 bases). The germline V gene has CDR1 WSHSY and CDR2 SAAADI. The V end was cut by 3 bases, the J end by 4 bases, with 13 bases between. CDR3 length: 15 amino acids.

The genes are TRBV29-1 and TRBJ1-1; no firm D call. The CDR3 extends over 12 amino acids. With 3 bases removed from V and 4 bases from J, the gap between germline ends came to 9 bases. Per the germline V gene, CDR1 is SQVTM and CDR2 is ANQGSEA. CDR3 sequence reads: CSVDLGGTEAFF. Here the CDR3 DNA reads TGCAGCGTTGACCTGGGAGGCACTGAAGCTTTCTTT.

CDR3 sequence (DNA): TGTGCCAGCAGGCGGACTGGAGCCGATGCGACCCAGTACTTC. Protein sequence: CASRRTGADATQYF. The chain carries TRBV7-2 and TRBJ2-5, with D maybe TRBD2 (5 bases). Trimming cost V 6 bases and J 7 bases, with 18 bases left between them. Germline V gene lookup returns CDR1 SGHTA and CDR2 FQGNSA. The CDR3 totals 14 residues.

This rearrangement joins TRBV9 to TRBJ1-2, with D unclear. This CDR3 contains 15 residues. The germline V and J ends were trimmed by 0 bases and 7 bases, with 16 bases remaining between them. In germline, CDR1 is SGDLS, CDR2 YYNGEE. CDR3 amino acids: CASSVAGSTTAGYTF. In DNA form, the CDR3 reads TGTGCCAGCAGCGTAGCTGGGTCGACGACGGCTGGCTACACCTTC.

The J gene is TRBJ2-3, the V gene TRBV5-1; D possibly corresponds to TRBD1 (5 bases). The CDR3 is made up of 18 amino acids. Per the germline V gene, CDR1 is SGHRS and CDR2 is YFSETQ. Trimming took off 4 bases at V and 4 bases at J, with 25 bases between the two ends. CDR3 residues: CASSTEQVGIQQSDTQYF. The DNA of the CDR3 is TGCGCCAGCAGCACGGAACAGGTGGGCATTCAGCAGTCAGATACGCAGTATTTT. Supplemented by reference TRBV5-1 and TRBJ2-3, the full variable domain reads KAGVTQTPRYLIKTRGQQVTLSCSPISGHRSVSWYQQTPGQGLQFLFEYFSETQRNKGNFPGRFSGRQFSNSRSEMNVSTLELGDSALYLCASSTEQVGIQQSDTQYFGPGTRLTVL.

There are a few counts of this clone. The CDR3: CASSVGGTVNSPLHF. The CDR3 DNA follows: TGTGCCAGCAGCGTAGGGGGGACAGTGAATTCACCCCTCCACTTT. The chain joins TRBV9 to TRBJ1-6; 7 positions agree with TRBD1. From germline, CDR1 is SGDLS and CDR2 YYNGEE. The CDR3 totals 15 residues. The V and J ends lost 0 bases and 7 bases, in that order; junction bases with no gene match: 4.

The chain has TRBV4-2 and TRBJ2-3; D possibly corresponds to TRBD2 (5 bases). This CDR3 comprises 16 residues. Looked up from germline, CDR1 is LGHNA and CDR2 is YNFKEQ. Trimming took off 4 bases at V and 3 bases at J, with 17 bases between the two ends. CDR3 amino acids: CASSLPLGLATDTQYF. As DNA, the CDR3 is TGTGCCAGCAGCCTTCCTCTAGGTCTAGCTACAGATACGCAGTATTTT.

A few counts support this clone. V and J are TRBV4-2 and TRBJ2-4; TRBD2 matches at 8 bases. CDR1 and CDR2 (germline): LGHNA, YNFKEQ. The ends lost 0 bases at V and 5 bases at J; junction bases unmatched: 9. There are 17 residues in the CDR3. CDR3 in DNA: TGTGCCAGCAGCCAAGACTTGACGAGAGCGGGGGAAAACATTCAGTACTTC. This translates into CASSQDLTRAGENIQYF.

The table lists this clone with a few counts. The rearrangement links TRBV5-4 to TRBJ1-4, with D uncertain. This CDR3 is built from 12 residues. V was shortened by 0 bases and J by 3 bases, with 0 bases between the two germline ends. Germline CDR1 reads SGHNT; CDR2 reads YYREEE (reference sequence). CDR3 DNA: TGTGCCAGCAGCTTGGCTAATGAAAAACTGTTTTTT. This sequence encodes CASSLANEKLFF.

This clone turned up a few times. The chain links TRBV2 to TRBJ2-6, with D hard to call. The CDR3 is 15 amino acids. Trimming left V 3 bases short and J 8 bases short, with 14 bases between. CDR1 is SNHLY and CDR2 is FYNNEI in the germline V gene. CDR3 residues: CASSDAQILPNVLTF. CDR3 nucleotides: TGTGCCAGCAGTGACGCCCAGATCCTCCCCAACGTCCTGACTTTC. The complete variable domain, with remaining parts taken from reference TRBV2 and TRBJ2-6, reads EPEVTQTPSHQVTQMGQEVILRCVPISNHLYFYWYRQILGQKVEFLVSFYNNEISEKSEIFDDQFSVERPDGSNFTLKIRSTKLEDSAMYFCASSDAQILPNVLTFGAGSRLTVL.

The V and J genes are TRBV7-8 and TRBJ2-3, with a possible D match to TRBD2 (6 bases). The germline V and J ends were trimmed by 5 bases and 3 bases, with 9 bases remaining between them. The germline V gene has CDR1 SGHVS and CDR2 FQNEAQ. The CDR3 covers 13 residues. The CDR3, as DNA: TGTGCCAGCAGCGGAGGGCTGACAGATACGCAGTATTTT. Protein product: CASSGGLTDTQYF.

The chain links TRBV11-2 to TRBJ1-2, with 8 bases aligning to TRBD1. Germline-derived CDR1 and CDR2 are SGHAT and FQNNGV. The V and J ends lost 5 bases and 6 bases, in that order; junction bases with no gene match: 11. The length of the CDR3 is 15 residues. The DNA for the CDR3 is TGTGCCAGCAGCCCAGCTCAGGGGGCAGGGAATGGCTACACCTTC. Residues: CASSPAQGAGNGYTF.

The gene calls are TRBV7-8 and TRBJ1-6; 7 bases match TRBD1. Per the germline V gene, CDR1 is SGHVS and CDR2 is FQNEAQ. The CDR3 is 13 residues long. The V and J ends lost 5 bases and 7 bases, in that order; junction bases with no gene match: 2. The chain's CDR3 is CASSVDRNSPLHF. The CDR3 coding sequence is TGTGCCAGCAGCGTGGACAGGAATTCACCCCTCCACTTT. The variable domain in full, completed from reference TRBV7-8 and TRBJ1-6, reads GAGVSQSPRYKVAKRGQDVALRCDPISGHVSLFWYQQALGQGPEFLTYFQNEAQLDKSGLPSDRFFAERPEGSVSTLKIQRTQQEDSAVYLCASSVDRNSPLHFGNGTRLTVT.

V gene TRBV7-9 combines with J gene TRBJ1-6; TRBD1 is a possible D gene (5 bases). The CDR3 extends over 14 amino acids. The V gene lost 5 bases and the J gene lost 5 bases, with 10 bases spanning the gap. The germline V gene has CDR1 SEHNR and CDR2 FQNEAQ (reference sequence). In DNA form, the CDR3 reads TGTGCCAGCAGCCCTAGGGGAAATAATTCACCCCTCCACTTT. It yields the protein CASSPRGNNSPLHF.

The chain uses TRBV5-6 and TRBJ1-4; no firm D call. Per germline, CDR1 SGHDT and CDR2 YYEEEE. The germline V and J ends were trimmed by 1 base and 1 base, with 11 bases remaining between them. The CDR3 is made up of 16 amino acids. CDR3 protein: CASSLYGSRTNEKLFF. The CDR3 region has the DNA TGTGCCAGCAGCTTGTACGGCAGCCGAACTAATGAAAAACTGTTTTTT.

The chain uses TRBV28 and TRBJ2-3; D may correspond to TRBD1 or TRBD2 (5 bases each). V lost 5 bases and J 5 bases, leaving 20 bases between the germline ends. The CDR3 totals 16 residues. Germline V lookup: CDR1 MDHEN, CDR2 SYDVKM. CDR3: CASSAWGSGSQDTQYF. In nucleotides, the CDR3 is TGTGCCAGCAGTGCATGGGGGAGCGGCTCACAAGATACGCAGTATTTT.

This clone was detected only once. The chain carries TRBV4-2 and TRBJ1-1; D gene ambiguous. Germline values: CDR1 LGHNA, CDR2 YNFKEQ. CDR3 length: 12 amino acids. Trimming removed 4 bases from V and 2 bases from J, with 5 bases in between. CDR3 DNA sequence: TGTGCCAGCAGCCGAACCAACACTGAAGCTTTCTTT. It specifies CASSRTNTEAFF.

The chain recombines TRBV7-9 with TRBJ1-5; D ambiguous. CDR1 is SEHNR, CDR2 FQNEAQ, per germline (reference sequence). The CDR3 length is 12 residues. V was clipped by 2 bases and J by 5 bases, with 4 bases between them. CDR3 sequence reads: CASSLPDQPQHF. Written as DNA, the CDR3 is TGTGCCAGCAGCTTACCTGATCAGCCCCAGCATTTT.

This sequence joins TRBV19 and TRBJ2-7; D is perhaps TRBD1 or TRBD2 (6 bases each). The CDR3 loop spans 16 amino acids. V was shortened by 5 bases and J by 2 bases, with 19 bases between the two germline ends. Germline loops: CDR1 LNHDA, CDR2 SQIVND (reference sequence). CDR3 sequence (DNA): TGTGCCAGTAGTCTTAGGGGGGACTTGATGACCTACGAGCAGTACTTC. Protein sequence: CASSLRGDLMTYEQYF.

This clone was counted only a few times. This chain uses TRBV7-2 with TRBJ1-4, with 10 positions matching TRBD1. Trimming removed 5 bases from V and 6 bases from J; junction bases left unmatched: 3. Germline V gene sequence: CDR1 SGHTA, CDR2 FQGNSA. The CDR3 runs to 14 residues. The CDR3 reads CASSTDRGDEKLFF. DNA of the CDR3: TGTGCCAGCAGCACGGACAGGGGGGATGAAAAACTGTTTTTT.

The chain joins TRBV2 to TRBJ2-3; D tentatively fits TRBD1 or TRBD2 (5 bases each). Germline lookup yields CDR1 SNHLY and CDR2 FYNNEI. The length of the CDR3 is 16 residues. V lost 2 bases, J lost 4 bases, and 16 bases lay in between. Here the CDR3 DNA reads TGTGCCAGCAGTGAATGGGGCGGAGGAGGTTCAGATACGCAGTATTTT. This codes for CASSEWGGGGSDTQYF.

The count of this clone is one. This sequence joins TRBV27 and TRBJ1-1, with D possibly being TRBD1 (6 bases). This CDR3 contains 19 residues. Germline V lookup: CDR1 MNHEY, CDR2 SMNVEV (reference sequence). V lost 7 bases, J lost 4 bases, and 31 bases lay in between. DNA of the CDR3: TGTGCCAGCAAATTCACTCGGCCTGGTGGTGGCAGGGGCCTCACTGAAGCTTTCTTT. Translation gives CASKFTRPGGGRGLTEAFF.

The chain combines TRBV6-5 with TRBJ1-2; D remains ambiguous. In germline, CDR1 is MNHEY, CDR2 SVGAGI. V lost 5 bases to trimming and J lost 8 bases, with 12 bases between them. This CDR3 is 12 amino acids long. The CDR3 sequence: CASSPTRAGYTF. CDR3 DNA sequence: TGTGCCAGCAGTCCGACACGGGCAGGCTACACCTTC.

The chain employs TRBV6-5 and TRBJ2-7; the D call may be TRBD1 or TRBD2 (5 bases each). Deletions cut 5 bases from V and 4 bases from J, with 18 bases between. CDR3 length: 15 amino acids. Germline assignment: CDR1 MNHEY and CDR2 SVGAGI. The CDR3 region has the DNA TGTGCCAGCAGTCCTTCCGGGACCCGACAATACGAGCAGTACTTC. It specifies CASSPSGTRQYEQYF.